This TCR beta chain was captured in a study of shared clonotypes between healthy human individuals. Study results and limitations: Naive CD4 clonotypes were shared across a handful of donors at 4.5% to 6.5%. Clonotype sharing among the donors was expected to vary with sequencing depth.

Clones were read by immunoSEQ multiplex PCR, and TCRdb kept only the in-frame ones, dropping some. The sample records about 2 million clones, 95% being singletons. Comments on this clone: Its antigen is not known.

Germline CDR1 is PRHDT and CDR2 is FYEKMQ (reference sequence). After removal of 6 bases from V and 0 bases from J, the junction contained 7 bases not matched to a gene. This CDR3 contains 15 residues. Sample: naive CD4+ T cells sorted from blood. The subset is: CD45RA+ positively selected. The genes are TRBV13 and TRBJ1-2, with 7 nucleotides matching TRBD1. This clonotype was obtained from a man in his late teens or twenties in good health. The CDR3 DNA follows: TGTGCCAGCAGGTCGACAGGGATAGCTAACTATGGCTACACCTTC. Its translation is CASRSTGIANYGYTF.